This TCR beta chain was sequenced during a study of T cell responses to AZD1222 COVID-19 vaccine. Sequencing was performed with immunoSEQ multiplex PCR; in TCRdb, only in-frame clones are kept and a portion is missing. The table shows about 120,000 clones, with about nine tenths occurring only once. Study-level results: Repertoires were obtained only post-peak T cell response. Most donors were white British and more were female, and clonal diversity was possibly underestimated. Among vaccine-associated CD4 TCRs, coverage spanned spike, with dominance at 160-218 and 743-854.

As to this clone: Its antigen remains unidentified.

The ends lost 7 bases at V and 4 bases at J; junction bases unmatched: 10. The length of the CDR3 is 17 residues. The germline V gene has CDR1 SGHAT and CDR2 FQNNGV. Sequencing was performed on peripheral blood, taken on day 0 of AZD1222 vaccination. The chain joins TRBV11-2 to TRBJ2-7; TRBD2 aligns across 16 bases. The TCR sequence derives from an adult in good health. The CDR3 sequence is CASTRGLAGGPTYEQYF. The CDR3 bases are TGTGCCAGCACCCGGGGACTAGCGGGAGGGCCAACGTACGAGCAGTACTTC. Using reference TRBV11-2 and TRBJ2-7 for the parts outside the CDR3, the full variable domain is EAGVAQSPRYKIIEKRQSVAFWCNPISGHATLYWYQQILGQGPKLLIQFQNNGVVDDSQLPKDRFSAERLKGVDSTLKIQPAKLEDSAVYLCASTRGLAGGPTYEQYFGPGTRLTVT.